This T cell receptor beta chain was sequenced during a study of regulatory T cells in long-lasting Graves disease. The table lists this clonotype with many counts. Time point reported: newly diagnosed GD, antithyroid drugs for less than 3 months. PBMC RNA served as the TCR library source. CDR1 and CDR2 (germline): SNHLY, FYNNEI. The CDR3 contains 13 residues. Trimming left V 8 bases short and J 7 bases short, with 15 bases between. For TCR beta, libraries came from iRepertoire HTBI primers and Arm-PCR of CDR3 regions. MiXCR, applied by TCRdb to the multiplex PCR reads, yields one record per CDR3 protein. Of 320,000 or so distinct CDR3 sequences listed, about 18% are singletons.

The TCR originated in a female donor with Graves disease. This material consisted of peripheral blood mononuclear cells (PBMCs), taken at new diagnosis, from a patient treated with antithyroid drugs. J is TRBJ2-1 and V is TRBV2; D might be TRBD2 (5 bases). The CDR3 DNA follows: TGTGCCAGCGCGGAGCGGAGTAGAAATGAGCAGTTCTTC. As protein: CASAERSRNEQFF. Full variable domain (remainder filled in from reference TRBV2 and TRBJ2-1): EPEVTQTPSHQVTQMGQEVILRCVPISNHLYFYWYRQILGQKVEFLVSFYNNEISEKSEIFDDQFSVERPDGSNFTLKIRSTKLEDSAMYFCASAERSRNEQFFGPGTRLTVL.